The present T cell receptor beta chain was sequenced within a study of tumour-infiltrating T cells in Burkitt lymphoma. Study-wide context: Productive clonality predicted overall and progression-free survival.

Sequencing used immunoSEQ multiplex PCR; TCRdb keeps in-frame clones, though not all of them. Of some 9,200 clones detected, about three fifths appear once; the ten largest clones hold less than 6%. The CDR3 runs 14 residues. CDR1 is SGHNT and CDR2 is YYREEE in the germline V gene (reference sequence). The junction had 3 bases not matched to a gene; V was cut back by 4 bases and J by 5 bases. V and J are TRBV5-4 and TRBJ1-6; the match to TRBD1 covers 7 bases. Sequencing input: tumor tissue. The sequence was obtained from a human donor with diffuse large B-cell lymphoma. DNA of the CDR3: TGTGCCAGCAGCAGCGGGACAGATAATTCACCCCTCCACTTT. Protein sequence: CASSSGTDNSPLHF.